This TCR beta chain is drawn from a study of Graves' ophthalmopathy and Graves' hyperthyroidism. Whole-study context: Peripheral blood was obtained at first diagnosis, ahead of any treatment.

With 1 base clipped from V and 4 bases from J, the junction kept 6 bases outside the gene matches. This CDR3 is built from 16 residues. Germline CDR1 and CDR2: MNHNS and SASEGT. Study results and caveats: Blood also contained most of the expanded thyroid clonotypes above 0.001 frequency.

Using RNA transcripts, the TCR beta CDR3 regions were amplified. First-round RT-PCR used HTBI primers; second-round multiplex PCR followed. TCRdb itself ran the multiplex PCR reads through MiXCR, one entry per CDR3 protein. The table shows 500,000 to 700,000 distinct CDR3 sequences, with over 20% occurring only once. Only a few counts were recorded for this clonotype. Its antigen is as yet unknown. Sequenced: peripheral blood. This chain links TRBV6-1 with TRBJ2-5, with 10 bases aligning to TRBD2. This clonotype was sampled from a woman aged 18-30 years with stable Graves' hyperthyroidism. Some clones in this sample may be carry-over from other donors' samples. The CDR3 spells CASSEEAGGPGETQYF. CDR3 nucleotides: TGTGCCAGCAGTGAAGAAGCGGGGGGGCCGGGAGAGACCCAGTACTTC.